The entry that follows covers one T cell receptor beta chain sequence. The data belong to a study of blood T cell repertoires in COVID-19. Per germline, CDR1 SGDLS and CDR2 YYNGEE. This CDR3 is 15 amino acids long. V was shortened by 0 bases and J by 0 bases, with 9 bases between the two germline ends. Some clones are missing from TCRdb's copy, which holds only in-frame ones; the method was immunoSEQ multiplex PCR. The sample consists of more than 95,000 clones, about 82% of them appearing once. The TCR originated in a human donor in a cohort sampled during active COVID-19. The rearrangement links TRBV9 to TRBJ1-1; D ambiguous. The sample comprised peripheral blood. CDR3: CASSVEAGLNTEAFF. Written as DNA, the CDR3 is TGTGCCAGCAGCGTAGAGGCAGGATTGAACACTGAAGCTTTCTTT.